This T cell receptor (beta chain) was sequenced for a study of blood T cell repertoires in COVID-19. Study background: Specimens from acute and convalescent COVID-19 originated in the United States, Italy and Spain. T cells, B-cell-depleted T cells, or PBMCs supplied cDNA or gDNA.

Trimming stripped 4 bases from V and 1 base from J, with 10 bases between. The CDR3 runs 14 residues. Germline loops: CDR1 SGHVS, CDR2 FQNEAQ. Produced via immunoSEQ multiplex PCR; TCRdb's table is partial and in-frame only. The data contain 200,000 to 250,000 clones, 80% of them seen just once; the ten biggest clones take up 5.1%. Sample: peripheral blood. This sequence originates from a human donor in a cohort sampled during active COVID-19. The chain is built from TRBV7-8 and TRBJ1-1; TRBD1 is a possible D gene (5 bases). The CDR3 spells CASSSRGANTEAFF. Written as DNA, the CDR3 is TGTGCCAGCAGCTCCCGCGGGGCGAACACTGAAGCTTTCTTT.